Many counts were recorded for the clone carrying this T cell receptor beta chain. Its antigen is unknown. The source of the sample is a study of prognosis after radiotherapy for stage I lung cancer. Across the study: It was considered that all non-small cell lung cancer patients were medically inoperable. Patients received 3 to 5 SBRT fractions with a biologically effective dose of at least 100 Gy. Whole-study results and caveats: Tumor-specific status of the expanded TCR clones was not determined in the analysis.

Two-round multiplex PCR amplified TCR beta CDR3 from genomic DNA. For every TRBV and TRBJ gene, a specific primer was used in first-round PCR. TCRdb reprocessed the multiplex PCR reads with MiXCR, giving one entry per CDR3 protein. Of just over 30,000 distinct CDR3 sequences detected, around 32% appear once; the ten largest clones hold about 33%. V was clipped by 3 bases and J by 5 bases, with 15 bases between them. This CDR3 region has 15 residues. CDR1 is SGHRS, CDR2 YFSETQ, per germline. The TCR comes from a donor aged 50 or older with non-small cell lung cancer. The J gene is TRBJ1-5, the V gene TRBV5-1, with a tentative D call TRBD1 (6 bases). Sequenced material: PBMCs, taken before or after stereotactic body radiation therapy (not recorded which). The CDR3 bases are TGCGCCAGCAGCTCCGGACAGCCTGGCGATCAGCCCCAGCATTTT. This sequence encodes CASSSGQPGDQPQHF.